The subject of this entry is one T cell receptor beta chain. Its antigen specificity is not known. The input lacks base qualities; no much larger clone sits a single base away. The sample's time point label is to be understood as: baseline before first vaccination. Samples from vaccinated people were obtained from the UK trials COV001 and COV002, which included a single-blind randomized controlled phase 2/3 trial of AZD1222 (ChAdOx1 nCoV-19) in healthy adults. For TCRbeta chain sequencing, PBMC samples were collected from trial participants at day 0 and at day 28 after the second dose. The CDR3 regions of human TCRbeta chains were analyzed by immunosequencing. The authors' pipeline ran thus. TCRs in the repertoires were compared against a reference library of SARS-CoV-2-specific TCRs that had been generated with the MIRA antigen-specificity platform. Breadth meant the fraction of unique TCRs that were SARS-CoV-2-associated, whereas depth meant the fraction of total T cells that were SARS-CoV-2-associated. Using the MIRA data, each spike-specific TCR was assigned both to the spike region to which the TCR was reactive and to a CD4 or CD8 class. Log10-transformed breadth and depth values were compared by one-way ANOVA with Sidak's multiple comparisons tests. In TCRdb, the immuneACCESS table is reduced to in-frame sequences with V and J assigned. These tables do not hold every clone; where another copy was compared, an unresolved V gene accounts for under half, and the others remain unexplained. D and trimming come from the DNA, and the V and J calls and clone size come from that table. This sample lists about 170,000 clones; 85% to 90% were detected once. The top ten clonotypes cover about 6.9% of the sample.

The data originate from a study of T cell responses to AZD1222 COVID-19 vaccine (dated by TCRdb to about 2021). In terms of the full investigation: AZD1222 recipients with second doses at about 4 weeks or about 12 weeks were pooled, because spike-specific TCR depth and breadth did not differ between schedules. TCR sequencing covered more than 230 trial participants: 200 to 220 given two doses of AZD1222 and about 26 given two doses of MenACWY control vaccine. Trial participants were enrolled into age subgroups of 18-55, 56-69 and 70-plus years, which contained about 160, 30 and 59 TCR-sequenced participants, respectively. Study-level results and caveats: Conclusions about previously exposed vaccinees were limited because only six AZD1222 recipients were SARS-CoV-2 seropositive at baseline. Participants were mostly white British, with more females than males. The authors suggested clonal diversity may have been underestimated. Epitopes outside the regions mutated in the B.1.351 and B.1.1.7 variants were reportedly recognized by nearly half of the unique spike-specific TCRs. Because no samples from the day 14 peak response were available, repertoires could be characterized only after the peak T cell response. The 56-69-year group was small, and its depth increase did not reach significance, likely because of low power. A significant rise in spike-specific TCR breadth and depth was observed after two AZD1222 doses relative to day 0 and relative to MenACWY recipients. Vaccine-associated CD4 TCRs spanned the whole spike protein, with dominant responses in regions 160-218 and 743-854.

The germline V gene supplies CDR1 SGHTS and CDR2 YDEGEE. V is reduced by 1 base and J by 5 bases, leaving a spacing of 13 bases between them. The CDR3 measures 15 amino acids from cysteine to phenylalanine. Just CDR3 DNA is preserved here, 45 bases in frame from base 1. This sequence uses TRBV5-8 and TRBJ1-5; the D region possibly corresponds to TRBD1 (6 bases align). Sequenced material: peripheral blood, taken on day 0 of AZD1222 vaccination. This sequence originates from an adult in good health. The DNA sequence is as follows: TGTGCCAGCAGCTTGCGGGGACACCAAGATCAGCCCCAGCATTTT. This yields the protein CASSLRGHQDQPQHF. With all but the CDR3 taken from the reference TRBV5-8 and TRBJ1-5 genes, the full variable domain is: EAGVTQSPTHLIKTRGQQATLRCSPISGHTSVYWYQQALGLGLQFLLWYDEGEERNRGNFPPRFSGRQFPNYSSELNVNALELEDSALYLCASSLRGHQDQPQHFGDGTRLSIL.